This TCR beta chain was recorded in a study of blood T cell repertoires in COVID-19. Across the study: Specimens from acute and convalescent COVID-19 originated in the United States, Italy and Spain. Nucleic acid was either cDNA or gDNA, and it came from T cells, B-cell-depleted T cells, or PBMCs.

J was trimmed by 9 bases and V by 0 bases; bases with no gene match: 7. The CDR3 consists of 15 residues. Germline V CDR1 and CDR2: LGHNA, YSLEER. Original data processing: The authors estimated nucleated cell counts from reference gene primer amplification. Sequenced by immunoSEQ multiplex PCR; TCRdb stores in-frame clones only, minus some. Clone size and V and J calls were adopted from that table, with D and trimming inferred from the DNA. The data show 200,000 to 250,000 clones, about three quarters seen once. This rearrangement joins TRBV4-3 to TRBJ2-1; 8 nucleotides match TRBD2. The TCR was taken from a woman in her 70s with acute or convalescent COVID-19. Sequencing was done on a sample of peripheral blood. CDR3 nucleotide sequence: TGCGCCAGCAGCCAAGACGGGGGGGCCAAGAGTGAGCAGTTCTTC. Amino acids: CASSQDGGAKSEQFF.